This T cell receptor beta chain was obtained from a study of shared clonotypes between healthy human individuals. Trimming cost V 4 bases and J 5 bases; bases outside gene matches: 2. Germline assignment: CDR1 SEHNR and CDR2 FQNEAQ (reference sequence). This CDR3 has 13 amino acids. Worth noting for this clone: The identical CDR3 is also encoded by other nucleotide sequences in the sample.

The protocol was immunoSEQ multiplex PCR, while the TCRdb copy is restricted to in-frame clones and leaves out a portion. The sample lists about 2.4 million clones; over 85% were seen once. Specimen: naive CD4+ T cells from PBMCs. Noted subset: CD45RA+ positively selected. This TCR was sampled from a man between 18 and 35 years old in good health. Some clones in this sample may be carry-over from other donors' samples. J is TRBJ2-5 and V is TRBV7-9; 9 nucleotides match TRBD1. DNA of the CDR3: TGTGCCAGCAGCTCGACAGGGGGTGAGACCCAGTACTTC. Translating gives CASSSTGGETQYF. Supplemented by reference TRBV7-9 and TRBJ2-5, the full variable domain reads DTGVSQNPRHKITKRGQNVTFRCDPISEHNRLYWYRQTLGQGPEFLTYFQNEAQLEKSRLLSDRFSAERPKGSFSTLEIQRTEQGDSAMYLCASSSTGGETQYFGPGTRLLVL.